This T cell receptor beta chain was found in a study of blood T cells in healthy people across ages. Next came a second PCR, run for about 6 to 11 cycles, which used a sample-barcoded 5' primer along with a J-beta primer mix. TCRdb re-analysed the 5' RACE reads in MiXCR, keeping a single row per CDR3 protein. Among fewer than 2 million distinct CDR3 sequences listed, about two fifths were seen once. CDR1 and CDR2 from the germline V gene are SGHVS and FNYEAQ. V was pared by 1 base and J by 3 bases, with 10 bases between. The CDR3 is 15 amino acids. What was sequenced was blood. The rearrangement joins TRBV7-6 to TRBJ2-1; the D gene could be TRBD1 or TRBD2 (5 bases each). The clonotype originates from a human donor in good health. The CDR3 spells CASSLEGPVYNEQFF. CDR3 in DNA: TGTGCCAGCAGCTTAGAGGGACCAGTCTACAATGAGCAGTTCTTC.